A selection of T cell receptor beta chains follows, all from one sample in a study of neurological immune-mediated disorders. TCRdb reprocessed the 5' RACE reads with MiXCR, giving one entry per CDR3 protein. Found here are approximately 89,000 distinct CDR3 sequences, roughly 4.5% of them singletons; the top ten hold around 5.8%. Sequencing was performed on PBMCs. These receptors were taken from a woman in her sixties or seventies with multiple sclerosis. CDR3s include the opening cysteine and the closing phenylalanine or tryptophan. A D gene is named only where the DNA matches it firmly. Clone size appears in some rows only: once, few, many, or a class for an expanded clone.

V gene	J gene	CDR3 length	D gene	clone size	CDR3 protein	CDR3 DNA
TRBV7-9	TRBJ1-2	14	TRBD1	many	CASSLPDRDYGYTF	TGTGCCAGCAGCTTGCCGGACAGGGACTATGGCTACACCTTC
TRBV4-2	TRBJ1-4	16	NA	once	CASSPGRDTPEGKLFF	TGTGCCAGCAGCCCAGGACGGGACACCCCGGAGGGAAAACTGTTTTTT
TRBV5-6	TRBJ2-5	15	NA	NA	CASSTGRWTQETQYF	TGTGCCAGCAGCACAGGGAGATGGACCCAAGAGACCCAGTACTTC
TRBV5-1	TRBJ2-3	13	NA	many	CASSPDGRDTQYF	TGCGCCAGCAGCCCCGACGGAAGGGATACGCAGTATTTT
TRBV5-1	TRBJ2-6	13	NA	many	CATTGDGANVLTF	TGCGCCACCACGGGGGATGGGGCCAACGTCCTGACTTTC
TRBV7-6	TRBJ1-6	16	TRBD1	many	CASSLGRQGANSPLHF	TGTGCCAGCAGCTTAGGGCGACAGGGGGCGAATTCACCCCTCCACTTT
TRBV6-8	TRBJ1-5	21	TRBD1	many	CASSLKGDRGGPTIGNQPQHF	TGTGCCAGCAGCCTCAAAGGGGACAGGGGTGGCCCTACCATTGGCAATCAGCCCCAGCATTTT
TRBV28	TRBJ2-1	16	NA	many	CASSPSGPGPYNEQFF	TGTGCCAGCAGTCCCTCGGGTCCAGGTCCCTACAATGAGCAGTTCTTC
TRBV6-4	TRBJ2-3	14	NA	NA	CASSDAASTDTQYF	TGTGCCAGCAGTGATGCTGCTAGCACAGATACGCAGTATTTT
TRBV20-1	TRBJ2-3	14	TRBD2	many	CSAIRGGGTDTQYF	TGCAGTGCTATTCGGGGAGGGGGCACAGATACGCAGTATTTT
TRBV30	TRBJ1-2	11	NA	few	CAWGGIYGYTF	TGTGCCTGGGGCGGGATCTATGGCTACACCTTC
TRBV12-3/TRBV12-4	TRBJ2-4	15	NA	many	CASSFSLLLNGIQYF	TGTGCCAGCAGTTTTAGTCTGCTGCTTAACGGCATTCAGTACTTC
TRBV20-1	TRBJ2-7	12	TRBD1	many	CSAEQGGNEQYF	TGCAGTGCGGAACAGGGGGGCAACGAGCAGTACTTC
TRBV29-1	TRBJ1-2	15	TRBD1	many	CSGSPRGTGTYGYTF	TGCAGCGGTAGTCCTAGGGGGACAGGAACCTATGGCTACACCTTC
TRBV20-1	TRBJ2-2	12	NA	many	CSATENTGELFF	TGCAGTGCGACAGAAAACACCGGGGAGCTGTTTTTT
TRBV28	TRBJ2-7	14	TRBD1	many	CASSFLQGRYEQYF	TGTGCCAGCAGTTTTTTACAGGGGCGCTACGAGCAGTACTTC
TRBV7-6	TRBJ1-4	15	NA	many	CASSPNRGDNEKLFF	TGTGCCAGCAGCCCAAACCGGGGGGATAATGAAAAACTGTTTTTT
TRBV6-5	TRBJ1-1	17	NA	few	CASRKRVGGTMNTEAFF	TGTGCCAGCAGAAAAAGGGTGGGGGGAACCATGAACACTGAAGCTTTCTTT
TRBV5-1	TRBJ2-5	15	TRBD1	many	CASVPRTGAVETQYF	TGCGCCAGCGTACCGAGGACAGGGGCGGTGGAGACCCAGTACTTC
TRBV5-8	TRBJ2-3	15	TRBD1	many	CASIWTGGIADTQYF	TGTGCCAGCATCTGGACAGGGGGCATAGCAGATACGCAGTATTTT
TRBV5-1	TRBJ2-1	14	NA	many	CASSFLTQLNEQFF	TGCGCCAGCAGCTTTCTTACTCAATTAAATGAGCAGTTCTTC
TRBV5-1	TRBJ1-5	17	NA	many	CASSPSPGPNSNQPQHF	TGCGCCAGCAGCCCTTCCCCCGGACCCAATAGCAATCAGCCCCAGCATTTT
TRBV18	TRBJ1-4	14	NA	many	CASSRGDQREKLFF	TGTGCCAGCTCACGAGGGGACCAGCGAGAAAAACTGTTTTTT
TRBV10-3	TRBJ1-5	13	TRBD1	many	CAIRTGAAQPQHF	TGTGCCATCAGAACAGGGGCCGCTCAGCCCCAGCATTTT
TRBV5-5	TRBJ1-1	13	NA	many	CASRQQVNTEAFF	TGTGCCAGCAGACAACAGGTGAACACTGAAGCTTTCTTT
TRBV27	TRBJ1-1	15	NA	medium-sized	CASSLYAALNTEAFF	TGTGCCAGCAGTTTATACGCAGCTCTGAACACTGAAGCTTTCTTT
TRBV5-6	TRBJ1-5	17	NA	many	CASSTNTEFYSNQPQHF	TGTGCCAGCAGCACAAACACCGAATTTTATAGCAATCAGCCCCAGCATTTT
TRBV7-8	TRBJ2-7	15	NA	many	CASSSDTSRPYEQYF	TGTGCCAGCAGCTCAGATACTAGTAGGCCCTACGAGCAGTACTTC
TRBV3-1	TRBJ2-5	14	NA	many	CASSQGPTPGAQYF	TGTGCCAGCAGCCAAGGGCCCACCCCGGGGGCCCAGTACTTC
TRBV28	TRBJ2-7	12	NA	many	CASSPPGLGQYF	TGTGCCAGCAGTCCCCCGGGGTTAGGGCAGTACTTC
TRBV6-5	TRBJ2-3	16	TRBD1	few	CASSPRTGSSPDTQYF	TGTGCCAGCAGTCCACGGACAGGGAGTTCGCCAGATACGCAGTATTTT
TRBV5-1	TRBJ1-1	17	NA	many	CASSLSPPLGQDTEAFF	TGCGCCAGCAGCTTAAGCCCCCCTTTAGGACAAGACACTGAAGCTTTCTTT
TRBV11-2	TRBJ2-2	16	NA	many	CASSPGVSRPTGELFF	TGTGCCAGCAGCCCGGGGGTGAGCAGGCCCACCGGGGAGCTGTTTTTT
TRBV5-5	TRBJ2-1	17	TRBD2	NA	CASSLIGAGGSYNEQFF	TGTGCCAGCAGCTTAATAGGAGCGGGGGGCTCCTACAATGAGCAGTTCTTC
TRBV5-1	TRBJ2-1	14	NA	many	CASSLAGNYNEQFF	TGCGCCAGCAGCTTGGCCGGCAACTACAATGAGCAGTTCTTC
TRBV5-1	TRBJ2-6	16	NA	many	CASSLDYRVGANVLTF	TGCGCCAGCAGCTTGGACTACCGGGTGGGGGCCAACGTCCTGACTTTC
TRBV20-1	TRBJ2-5	16	NA	many	CSARGRQLPPKETQYF	TGCAGTGCTAGAGGAAGGCAGCTCCCCCCAAAAGAGACCCAGTACTTC
TRBV6-6	TRBJ2-1	14	TRBD2	NA	CASMRGGTYNEQFF	TGTGCCAGCATGCGGGGGGGAACCTACAATGAGCAGTTCTTC
TRBV9	TRBJ2-2	13	NA	many	CASSEGVTGELFF	TGTGCCAGCAGCGAGGGGGTTACCGGGGAGCTGTTTTTT
TRBV20-1	TRBJ1-2	13	NA	many	CSANGPGAGNYTF	TGCAGTGCTAATGGACCGGGGGCTGGTAACTACACCTTC
TRBV18	TRBJ2-1	15	NA	many	CASSLSGQNYNEQFF	TGTGCCAGCTCTCTCTCAGGTCAAAATTACAATGAGCAGTTCTTC
TRBV6-6	TRBJ2-7	15	TRBD1	many	CASSYEAGGAYEQYF	TGTGCCAGCAGTTACGAGGCAGGGGGCGCTTACGAGCAGTACTTC
TRBV20-1	TRBJ2-7	14	NA	many	CSARSGDSVGEQYF	TGCAGTGCTAGAAGTGGGGATTCTGTCGGCGAGCAGTACTTC